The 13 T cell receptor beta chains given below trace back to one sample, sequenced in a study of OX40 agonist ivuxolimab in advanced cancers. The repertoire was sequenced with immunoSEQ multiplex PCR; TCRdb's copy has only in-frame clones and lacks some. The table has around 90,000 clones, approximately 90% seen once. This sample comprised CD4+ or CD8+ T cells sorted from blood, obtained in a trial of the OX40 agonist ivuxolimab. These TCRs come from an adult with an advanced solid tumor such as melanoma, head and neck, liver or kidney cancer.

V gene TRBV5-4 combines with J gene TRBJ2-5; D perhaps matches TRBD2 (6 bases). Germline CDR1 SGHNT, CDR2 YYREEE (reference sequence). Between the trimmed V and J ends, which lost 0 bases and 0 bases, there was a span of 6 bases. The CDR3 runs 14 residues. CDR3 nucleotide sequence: TGTGCCAGCAGCTTGGTAGCGGACCAAGAGACCCAGTACTTC. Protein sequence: CASSLVADQETQYF.

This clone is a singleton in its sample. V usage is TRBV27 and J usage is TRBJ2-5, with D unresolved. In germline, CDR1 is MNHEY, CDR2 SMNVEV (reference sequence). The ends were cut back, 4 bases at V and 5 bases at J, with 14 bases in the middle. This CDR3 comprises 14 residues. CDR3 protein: CASSSPGSRETQYF. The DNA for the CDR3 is TGTGCCAGCAGTTCCCCGGGCTCGAGGGAGACCCAGTACTTC.

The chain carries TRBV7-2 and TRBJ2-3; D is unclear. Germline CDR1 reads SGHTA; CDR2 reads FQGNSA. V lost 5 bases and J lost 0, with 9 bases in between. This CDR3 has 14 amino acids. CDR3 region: CASSVTTSTDTQYF. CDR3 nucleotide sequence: TGTGCCAGCAGCGTAACGACTAGCACAGATACGCAGTATTTT.

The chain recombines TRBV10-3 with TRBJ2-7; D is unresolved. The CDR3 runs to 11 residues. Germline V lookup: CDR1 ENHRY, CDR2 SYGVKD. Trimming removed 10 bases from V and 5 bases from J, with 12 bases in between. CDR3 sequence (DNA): TGTGCCACGAGCGTCGATGACGAGCAGTACTTC. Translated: CATSVDDEQYF.

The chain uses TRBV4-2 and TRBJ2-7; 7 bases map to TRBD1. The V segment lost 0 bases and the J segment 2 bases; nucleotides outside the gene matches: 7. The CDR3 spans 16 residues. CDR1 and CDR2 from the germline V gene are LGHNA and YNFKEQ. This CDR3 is CASSQDWQGVPYEQYF. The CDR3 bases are TGTGCCAGCAGCCAAGATTGGCAGGGGGTACCCTACGAGCAGTACTTC.

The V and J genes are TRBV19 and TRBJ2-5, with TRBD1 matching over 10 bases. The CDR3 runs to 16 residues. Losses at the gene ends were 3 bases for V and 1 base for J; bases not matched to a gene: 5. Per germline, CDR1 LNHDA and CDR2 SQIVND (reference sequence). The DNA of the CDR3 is TGTGCCAGTAGTATGGGTAGGACAGGGGGCCAAGAGACCCAGTACTTC. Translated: CASSMGRTGGQETQYF. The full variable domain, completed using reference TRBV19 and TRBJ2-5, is DGGITQSPKYLFRKEGQNVTLSCEQNLNHDAMYWYRQDPGQGLRLIYYSQIVNDFQKGDIAEGYSVSREKKESFPLTVTSAQKNPTAFYLCASSMGRTGGQETQYFGPGTRLLVL.

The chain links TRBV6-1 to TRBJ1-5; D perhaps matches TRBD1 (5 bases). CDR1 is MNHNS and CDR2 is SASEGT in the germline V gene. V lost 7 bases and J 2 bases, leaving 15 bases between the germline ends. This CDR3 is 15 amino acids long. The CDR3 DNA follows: TGTGCCAGCAATCCCCTGGGGGGAGGCAATCAGCCCCAGCATTTT. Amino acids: CASNPLGGGNQPQHF.

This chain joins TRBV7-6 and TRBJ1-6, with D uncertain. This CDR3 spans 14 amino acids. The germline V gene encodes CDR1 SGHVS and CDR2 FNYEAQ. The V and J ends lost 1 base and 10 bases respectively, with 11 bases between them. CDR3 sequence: CASSLERERSPLHF. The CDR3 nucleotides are TGTGCCAGCAGCTTAGAAAGGGAAAGGTCACCCCTCCACTTT.

The CDR3 region has the DNA TGTGCCAGTTTGTCACAGCCGGGACTAGGGCCAGATACGCAGTATTTT. It is translated as CASLSQPGLGPDTQYF. The rearrangement joins TRBV27 to TRBJ2-3; 8 nucleotides line up with TRBD2. CDR3 length equals 16 residues. Per germline, CDR1 MNHEY and CDR2 SMNVEV (reference sequence). The V gene end was trimmed by 9 bases and the J gene end by 4 bases; junction bases not matched to a gene: 15.

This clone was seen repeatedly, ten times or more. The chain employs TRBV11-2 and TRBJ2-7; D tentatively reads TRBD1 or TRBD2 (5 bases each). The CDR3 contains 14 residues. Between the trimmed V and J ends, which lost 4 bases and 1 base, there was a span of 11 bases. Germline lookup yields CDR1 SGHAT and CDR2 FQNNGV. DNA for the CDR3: TGTGCCAGCAGCTCACGGGACCGATCCTACGAGCAGTACTTC. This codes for CASSSRDRSYEQYF. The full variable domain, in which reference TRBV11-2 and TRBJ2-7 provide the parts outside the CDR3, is EAGVAQSPRYKIIEKRQSVAFWCNPISGHATLYWYQQILGQGPKLLIQFQNNGVVDDSQLPKDRFSAERLKGVDSTLKIQPAKLEDSAVYLCASSSRDRSYEQYFGPGTRLTVT.

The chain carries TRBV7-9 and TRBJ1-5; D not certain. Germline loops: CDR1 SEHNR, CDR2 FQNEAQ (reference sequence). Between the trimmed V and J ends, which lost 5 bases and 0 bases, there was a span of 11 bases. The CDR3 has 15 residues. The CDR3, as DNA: TGTGCCAGCAGCCCTGGAGGGATTAGCAATCAGCCCCAGCATTTT. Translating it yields CASSPGGISNQPQHF.

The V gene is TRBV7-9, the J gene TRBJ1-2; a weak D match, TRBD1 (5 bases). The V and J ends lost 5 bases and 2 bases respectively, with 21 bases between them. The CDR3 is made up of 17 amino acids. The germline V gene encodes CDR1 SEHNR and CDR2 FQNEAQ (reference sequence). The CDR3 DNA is TGTGCCAGCAGCCAAAGAAGTGGGGACCAGTTGAACTATGGCTACACCTTC. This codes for CASSQRSGDQLNYGYTF.

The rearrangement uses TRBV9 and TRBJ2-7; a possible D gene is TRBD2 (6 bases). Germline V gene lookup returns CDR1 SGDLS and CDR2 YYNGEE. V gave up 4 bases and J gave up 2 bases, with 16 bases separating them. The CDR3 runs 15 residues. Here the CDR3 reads CASSQFTGDPYEQYF. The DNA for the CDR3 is TGTGCCAGCAGCCAGTTCACGGGGGACCCCTACGAGCAGTACTTC.